This entry describes one T cell receptor beta chain. Its cognate antigen is unknown. The junction had 14 bases not matched to a gene; V was cut back by 3 bases and J by 7 bases. The CDR3 is made up of 18 amino acids. Germline V CDR1 and CDR2: KGHSH, LQKENI. Profiling relied on immunoSEQ multiplex PCR, and the TCRdb table lists in-frame clones only, not all of them. The sample lists more than 20,000 clones; more than 85% were seen once. This sample was taken from a study of T cells in localized non-small cell lung cancer. Findings and caveats of the study: The study sequenced only one region of the tumor. As a result, intratumor heterogeneity could not be excluded and remains possible. Clonality peaked in uninvolved adjacent lung rather than tumor.

The specimen was PBMCs, collected before any cancer treatment. The V call is TRBV18, the J call TRBJ2-1, with TRBD2 identical over 11 bases. This TCR came from a man aged 35-75 years with stage II squamous cell lung carcinoma. The CDR3 loop reads CASSPLLAGGLFYNEQFF. The CDR3 DNA is TGTGCCAGCTCACCCTTGCTAGCGGGGGGACTCTTTTATAATGAGCAGTTCTTC.